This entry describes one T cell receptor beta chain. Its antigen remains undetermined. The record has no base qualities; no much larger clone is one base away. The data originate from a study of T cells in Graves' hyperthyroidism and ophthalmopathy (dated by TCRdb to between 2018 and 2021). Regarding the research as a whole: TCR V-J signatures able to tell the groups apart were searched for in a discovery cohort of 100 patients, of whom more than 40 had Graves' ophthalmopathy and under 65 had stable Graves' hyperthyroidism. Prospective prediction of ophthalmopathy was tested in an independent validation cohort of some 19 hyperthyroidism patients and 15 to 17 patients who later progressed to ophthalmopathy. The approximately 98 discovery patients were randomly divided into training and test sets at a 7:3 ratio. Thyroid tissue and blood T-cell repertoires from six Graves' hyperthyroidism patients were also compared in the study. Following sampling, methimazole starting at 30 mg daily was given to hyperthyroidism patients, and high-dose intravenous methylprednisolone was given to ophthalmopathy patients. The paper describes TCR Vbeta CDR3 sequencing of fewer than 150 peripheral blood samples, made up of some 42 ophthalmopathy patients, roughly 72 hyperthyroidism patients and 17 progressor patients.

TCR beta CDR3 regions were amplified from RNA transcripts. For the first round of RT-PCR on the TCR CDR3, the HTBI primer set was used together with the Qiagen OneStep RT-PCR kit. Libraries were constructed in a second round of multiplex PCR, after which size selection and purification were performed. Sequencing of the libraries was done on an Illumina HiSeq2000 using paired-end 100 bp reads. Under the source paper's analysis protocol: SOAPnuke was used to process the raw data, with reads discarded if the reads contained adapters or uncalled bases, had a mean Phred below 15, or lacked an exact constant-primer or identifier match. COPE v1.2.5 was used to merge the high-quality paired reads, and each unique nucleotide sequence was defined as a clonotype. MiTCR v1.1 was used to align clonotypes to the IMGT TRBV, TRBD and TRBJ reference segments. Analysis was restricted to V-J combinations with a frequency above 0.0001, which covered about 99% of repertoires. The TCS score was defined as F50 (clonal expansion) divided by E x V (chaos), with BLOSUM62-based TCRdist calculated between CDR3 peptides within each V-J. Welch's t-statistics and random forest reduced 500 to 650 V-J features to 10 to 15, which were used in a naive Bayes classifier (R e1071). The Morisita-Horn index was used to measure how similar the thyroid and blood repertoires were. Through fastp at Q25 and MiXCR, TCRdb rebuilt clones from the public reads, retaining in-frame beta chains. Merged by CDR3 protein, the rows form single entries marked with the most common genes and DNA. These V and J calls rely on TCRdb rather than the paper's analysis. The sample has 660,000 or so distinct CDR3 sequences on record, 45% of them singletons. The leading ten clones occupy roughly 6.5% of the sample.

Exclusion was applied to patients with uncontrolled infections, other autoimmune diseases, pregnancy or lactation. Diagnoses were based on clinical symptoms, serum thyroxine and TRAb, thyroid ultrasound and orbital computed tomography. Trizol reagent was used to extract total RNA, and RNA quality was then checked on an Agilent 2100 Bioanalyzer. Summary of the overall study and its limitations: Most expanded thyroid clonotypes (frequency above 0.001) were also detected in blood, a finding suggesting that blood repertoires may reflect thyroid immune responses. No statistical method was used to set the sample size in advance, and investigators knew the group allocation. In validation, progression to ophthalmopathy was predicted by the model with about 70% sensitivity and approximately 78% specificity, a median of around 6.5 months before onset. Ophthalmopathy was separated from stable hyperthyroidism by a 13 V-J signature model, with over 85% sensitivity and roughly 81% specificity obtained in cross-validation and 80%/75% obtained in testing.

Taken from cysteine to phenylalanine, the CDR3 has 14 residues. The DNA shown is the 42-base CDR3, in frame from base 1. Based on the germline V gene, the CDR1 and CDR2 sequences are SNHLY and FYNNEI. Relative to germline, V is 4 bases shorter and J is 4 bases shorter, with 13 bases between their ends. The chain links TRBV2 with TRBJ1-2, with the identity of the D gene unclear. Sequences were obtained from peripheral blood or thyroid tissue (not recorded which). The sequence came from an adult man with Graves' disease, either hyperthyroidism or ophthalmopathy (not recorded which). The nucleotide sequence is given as TGTGCCAGCAGTGGGTCAGGTCCCACCTATGGCTACACCTTC. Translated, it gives CASSGSGPTYGYTF. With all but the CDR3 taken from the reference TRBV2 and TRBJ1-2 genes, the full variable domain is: EPEVTQTPSHQVTQMGQEVILRCVPISNHLYFYWYRQILGQKVEFLVSFYNNEISEKSEIFDDQFSVERPDGSNFTLKIRSTKLEDSAMYFCASSGSGPTYGYTFGSGTRLTVV.